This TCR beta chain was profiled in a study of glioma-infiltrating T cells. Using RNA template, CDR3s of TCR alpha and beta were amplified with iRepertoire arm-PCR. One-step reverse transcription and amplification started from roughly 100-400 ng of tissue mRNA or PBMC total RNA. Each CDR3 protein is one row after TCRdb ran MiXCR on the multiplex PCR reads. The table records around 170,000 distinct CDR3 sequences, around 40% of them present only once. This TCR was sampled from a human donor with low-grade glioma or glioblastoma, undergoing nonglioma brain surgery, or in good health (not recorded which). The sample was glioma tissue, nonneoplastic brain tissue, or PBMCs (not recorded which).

This CDR3 reads CASSLDRANLFF. CDR3 bases: TGTGCCAGCAGCTTAGACAGGGCGAATTTGTTCTTC. V is TRBV7-9 and J is TRBJ2-1; tentatively, D is TRBD1 (6 bases). Per the germline V gene, CDR1 is SEHNR and CDR2 is FQNEAQ (reference sequence). The CDR3 is 12 amino acids. V shed 1 base and J shed 15 bases, with 13 bases lying between them.